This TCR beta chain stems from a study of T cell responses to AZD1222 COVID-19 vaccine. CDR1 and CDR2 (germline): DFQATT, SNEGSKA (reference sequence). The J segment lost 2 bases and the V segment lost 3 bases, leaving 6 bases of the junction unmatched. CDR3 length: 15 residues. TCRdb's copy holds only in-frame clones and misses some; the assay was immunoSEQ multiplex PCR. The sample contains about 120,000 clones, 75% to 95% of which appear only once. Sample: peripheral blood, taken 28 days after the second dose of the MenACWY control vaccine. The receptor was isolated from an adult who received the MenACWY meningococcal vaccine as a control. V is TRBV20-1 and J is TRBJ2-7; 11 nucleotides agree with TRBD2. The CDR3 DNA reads TGCAGTGCTAGTACCGGGACTAGCGGAGCCTACGAGCAGTACGTC. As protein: CSASTGTSGAYEQYV.